This TCR beta chain is from a study of T cells in localized non-small cell lung cancer (TCRdb year 2020). Concerning the study at large: The study analyzed T cell repertoires of about 230 early-stage NSCLC patients, comparing tumors and uninvolved tumor-adjacent lungs. The cohort was made up of around 220 treatment-naive NSCLC patients whose localized lung tumors had been resected. A mean age of around 69 years was recorded for the NSCLC patients, of whom some 130 were male and over 100 were female.

V is pruned by 8 bases and J by 2 bases, leaving 10 bases of the junction without a gene match. The germline V gene (reference sequence) specifies MNHNY as CDR1 and SVGAGI as CDR2. From its cysteine to its phenylalanine, the CDR3 spans 15 amino acids. Only the CDR3 DNA stays, 45 bases, in frame from base 1. Only a few counts were recorded for this clone. Its antigen is still unknown. No base quality values were provided; no much bigger clone lies one nucleotide off. Study-level results and caveats: A median of roughly 58 of the top 100 tumor clones were detected in paired uninvolved adjacent lung, and 28 of these tumor clones were also found among the top 100 clones of the paired uninvolved adjacent lung. Because of the exploratory design, TCR variables were selected using unadjusted p-values without false-discovery rate correction. Uninvolved tumor-adjacent lung showed the highest T cell clonality, higher than tumor, which suggests more focused antigenic responses in the uninvolved tumor-adjacent lung. Higher T cell density in blood was associated with longer overall survival, whereas higher clonality in adjacent lung was associated with shorter survival. Because multi-region tumor sequencing was not done, intratumor heterogeneity could not be ruled out.

The immunoSEQ Assay was used to sequence TCR beta CDR3 regions from DNA. From the authors' description of their analysis: T cell density was computed as TCR beta template counts normalized to usable DNA estimated by amplifying housekeeping genes. Richness was estimated with the preseqR package, extrapolating to 400,000 templates for PBMC samples and 120,000 templates for tissue samples. Clonality was defined by subtracting Pielou's evenness from one. Differential abundance testing on productive amino-acid clonotypes, with a minimum total count of 5 and an alpha of 0.1, was used to identify tissue-enriched TCRs. The Jaccard Index and the Morisita Overlap Index were used to measure how much the repertoires overlapped between compartments. GLIPH clustered TCR beta CDR3s with public tetramer-defined viral CDR3s; viral motifs required at least three viral sequences plus V-gene enrichment. TCRdb took over this immuneACCESS table, retaining in-frame rearrangements with V and J assigned. Such tables are incomplete; in checked studies, under half of the missing clones stem from an unresolved V gene, and the remainder is unexplained. From that table come the V and J calls and clone size; the DNA was used to work out D and trimming. Here the sample has tens of thousands of clones; about 72% occur a single time. Together, the top ten hold approximately 16% of the sample.

At diagnosis, peripheral blood, uninvolved tumor-adjacent lung and tumor were collected and stored as a combination of fresh-frozen and FFPE material. For TCR repertoire profiling, the blood samples were analyzed as peripheral blood mononuclear cells. This clonotype was sampled from a man aged 40-75 years with stage I squamous cell lung carcinoma. The chain is encoded by TRBV6-6 joined to TRBJ2-7; 9 bases in the middle match TRBD2. Sequenced material: peripheral blood, taken before any cancer treatment. In nucleotides, the sequence is TGTGCCAGCTACTCTAGCGGGGTGTCCCCCTACGAGCAGTACTTC. Translated, this is CASYSSGVSPYEQYF.